The 12 T cell receptor beta chains listed next were all sequenced from one sample in a study of blood T cell repertoires in COVID-19. TCRdb's table, derived via immunoSEQ multiplex PCR, lists solely in-frame clones and lacks some. The sample lists over 350,000 clones; 88% were seen once. Input material: PBMCs or T cells enriched from blood (not recorded which). The receptors derive from a woman younger than 35 who had recovered from COVID-19.

This chain uses TRBV14 with TRBJ2-3; D ambiguous. The V gene's germline CDR1 is SGHDN and CDR2 FVKESK. Trimming shortened V by 7 bases and J by 2 bases, and 7 bases separated the two germline ends. This CDR3 region has 12 residues. DNA for the CDR3: TGTGCCAGCACCACTAACACAGATACGCAGTATTTT. It specifies CASTTNTDTQYF.

V gene TRBV5-1 combines with J gene TRBJ1-2; no firm D call. The V gene lost 0 bases and the J gene lost 4 bases, with 10 bases spanning the gap. CDR3 length: 14 residues. Germline CDR1 and CDR2: SGHRS and YFSETQ. CDR3 loop: CASSLAGEGYGYTF. Written as DNA, the CDR3 is TGCGCCAGCAGCTTGGCCGGAGAAGGCTATGGCTACACCTTC.

The chain uses TRBV2 and TRBJ1-1; 8 bases match TRBD1. Unmatched junction bases numbered 1, after V lost 6 bases and J lost 4 bases. The CDR3 runs 12 residues. CDR1 and CDR2 from the germline V gene are SNHLY and FYNNEI. In nucleotides, the CDR3 is TGTGCCAGCAGCACAGGGGGCACTGAAGCTTTCTTT. Protein: CASSTGGTEAFF.

V and J are TRBV2 and TRBJ1-2, with D possibly matching TRBD1 (6 bases). Trimming took off 7 bases at V and 6 bases at J, with 12 bases between the two ends. Germline assignment: CDR1 SNHLY and CDR2 FYNNEI. This CDR3 is built from 12 residues. The CDR3 nucleotides read TGTGCCAGCAACAGGGCGGGGGATGGCTACACCTTC. This encodes CASNRAGDGYTF.

The V and J genes are TRBV7-3 and TRBJ2-1, with D perhaps TRBD1 (6 bases). V was clipped by 2 bases and J by 8 bases, with 19 bases between them. Germline loops: CDR1 SGHTA, CDR2 FQGTGA. The CDR3 covers 16 residues. CDR3 sequence: CASSLSARGPGDEQFF. CDR3 nucleotide sequence: TGTGCCAGCAGCTTATCGGCCCGGGGACCAGGGGATGAGCAGTTCTTC. Variable domain in full (rest from reference TRBV7-3 and TRBJ2-1): GAGVSQTPSNKVTEKGKYVELRCDPISGHTALYWYRQSLGQGPEFLIYFQGTGAADDSGLPNDRFFAVRPEGSVSTLKIQRTERGDSAVYLCASSLSARGPGDEQFFGPGTRLTVL.

This clone has only one observation. V usage is TRBV6-1 and J usage is TRBJ1-5; no definite D call. In germline, CDR1 is MNHNS, CDR2 SASEGT. CDR3 length: 15 amino acids. Deletions cut 0 bases from V and 4 bases from J, with 10 bases between. CDR3 residues: CASSEAHALNQPQHF. The CDR3 nucleotides read TGTGCCAGCAGTGAAGCGCATGCACTTAATCAGCCCCAGCATTTT.

CDR3 nucleotides: TGCAGCGTTGAGACAGGATCGAACACCGGGGAGCTGTTTTTT. This encodes CSVETGSNTGELFF. The chain employs TRBV29-1 and TRBJ2-2, with a tentative D call TRBD1 (6 bases). V was shortened by 3 bases and J by 0 bases, with 8 bases between the two germline ends. Looked up from germline, CDR1 is SQVTM and CDR2 is ANQGSEA. This CDR3 is built from 14 residues.

The chain carries TRBV27 and TRBJ2-3, with TRBD1 identical over 9 bases. The V gene end was trimmed by 2 bases and the J gene end by 2 bases; junction bases not matched to a gene: 5. Germline CDR1 is MNHEY and CDR2 is SMNVEV (reference sequence). The CDR3 extends over 16 amino acids. The CDR3 spells CASSLRTGAYTDTQYF. In nucleotides, the CDR3 is TGTGCCAGCAGTTTAAGGACAGGGGCCTACACAGATACGCAGTATTTT.

In regard to this clone: Other DNA sequences in this specimen translate into the identical CDR3. The J gene is TRBJ1-1, the V gene TRBV6-5; tentative D call: TRBD1 (5 bases). This CDR3 is built from 13 residues. V shed 6 bases and J shed 5 bases, with 13 bases lying between them. Germline CDR1 MNHEY, CDR2 SVGAGI. This CDR3 reads CASSRSGGTEAFF. CDR3 nucleotide sequence: TGTGCCAGCAGCAGGTCGGGGGGGACTGAAGCTTTCTTT.

The chain couples TRBV25-1 to TRBJ2-1, with TRBD1 matching 12 bases. The CDR3 contains 16 residues. CDR1 and CDR2 (germline): MGHDK, SYGVNS. With 3 bases clipped from V and 8 bases from J, the junction kept 8 bases outside the gene matches. CDR3 sequence (DNA): TGTGCCAGCAGTGAGACCGGGACAGGGGGCCAGTATGAGCAGTTCTTC. Its protein product is CASSETGTGGQYEQFF.

V and J are TRBV7-6 and TRBJ2-7; D uncertain. Deletions cut 5 bases from V and 2 bases from J, with 4 bases between. CDR3 length: 11 amino acids. In germline, CDR1 is SGHVS, CDR2 FNYEAQ. The CDR3 loop reads CASSPTYEQYF. CDR3 nucleotide sequence: TGTGCCAGCAGCCCAACCTACGAGCAGTACTTC.

Only one count was recorded for this clone. This chain uses TRBV14 with TRBJ1-4, with a tentative D call TRBD1 (5 bases). Germline V gene lookup returns CDR1 SGHDN and CDR2 FVKESK. The CDR3 has 16 amino acids. Trimming stripped 4 bases from V and 2 bases from J, with 14 bases between. The CDR3 DNA sequence: TGTGCCAGCAGCCCAGACGGCCAGGGCACTAATGAAAAACTGTTTTTT. Its protein product is CASSPDGQGTNEKLFF.